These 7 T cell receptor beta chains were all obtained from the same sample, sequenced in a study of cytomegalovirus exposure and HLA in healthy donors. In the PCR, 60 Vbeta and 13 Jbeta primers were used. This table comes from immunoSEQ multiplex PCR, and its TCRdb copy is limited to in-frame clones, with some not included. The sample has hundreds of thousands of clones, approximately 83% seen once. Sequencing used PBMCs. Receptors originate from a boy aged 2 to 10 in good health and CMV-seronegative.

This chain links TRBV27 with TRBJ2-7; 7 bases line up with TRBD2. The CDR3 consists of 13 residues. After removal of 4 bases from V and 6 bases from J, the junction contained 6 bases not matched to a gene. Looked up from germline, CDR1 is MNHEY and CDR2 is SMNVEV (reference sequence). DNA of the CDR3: TGTGCCAGCAGTTATCCGGGGGAGGGCGAGCAGTACTTC. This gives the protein CASSYPGEGEQYF.

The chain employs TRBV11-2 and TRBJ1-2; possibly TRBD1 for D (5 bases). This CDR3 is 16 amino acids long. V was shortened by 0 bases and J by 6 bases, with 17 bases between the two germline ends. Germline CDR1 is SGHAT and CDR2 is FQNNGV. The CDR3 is CASSLEAHFPGHGYTF. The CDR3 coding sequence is TGTGCCAGCAGCTTAGAGGCTCATTTCCCAGGGCATGGCTACACCTTC.

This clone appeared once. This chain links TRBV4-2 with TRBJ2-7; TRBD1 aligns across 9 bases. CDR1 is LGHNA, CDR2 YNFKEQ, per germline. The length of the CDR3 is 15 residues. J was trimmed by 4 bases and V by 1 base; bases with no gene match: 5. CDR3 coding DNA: TGTGCCAGCAGCCAAGCTCTGGGGACAGGGTACGAGCAGTACTTC. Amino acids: CASSQALGTGYEQYF.

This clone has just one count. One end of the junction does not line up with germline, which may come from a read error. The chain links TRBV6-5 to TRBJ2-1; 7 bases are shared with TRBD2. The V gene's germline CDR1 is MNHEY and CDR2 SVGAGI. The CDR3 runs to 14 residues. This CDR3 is CASSFLAEYNERFF. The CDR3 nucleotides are TGTGCCAGCAGTTTCCTAGCGGAGTACAATGAGCGGTTCTTC.

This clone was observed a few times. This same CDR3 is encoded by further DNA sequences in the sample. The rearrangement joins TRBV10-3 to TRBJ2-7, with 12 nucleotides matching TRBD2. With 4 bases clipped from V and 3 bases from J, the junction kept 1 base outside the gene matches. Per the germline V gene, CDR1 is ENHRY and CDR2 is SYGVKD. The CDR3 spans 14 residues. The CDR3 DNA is TGTGCCATCAGTGGGACTAGCGGGATCTACGAGCAGTACTTC. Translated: CAISGTSGIYEQYF.

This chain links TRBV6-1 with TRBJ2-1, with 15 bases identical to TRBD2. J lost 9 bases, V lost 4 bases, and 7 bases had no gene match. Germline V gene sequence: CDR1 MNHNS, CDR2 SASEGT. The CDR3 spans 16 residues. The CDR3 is CASSGYGTSGRSEQFF. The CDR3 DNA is TGTGCCAGCAGTGGATACGGGACTAGCGGGAGGAGTGAGCAGTTCTTC.

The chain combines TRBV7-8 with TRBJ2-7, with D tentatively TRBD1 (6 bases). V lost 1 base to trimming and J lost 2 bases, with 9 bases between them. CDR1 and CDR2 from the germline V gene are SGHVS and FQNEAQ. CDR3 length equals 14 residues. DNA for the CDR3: TGTGCCAGCAGCTTAGGGGACACCACCTACGAGCAGTACTTC. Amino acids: CASSLGDTTYEQYF.